Listed below are T cell receptor beta chains from one sample, sequenced in a study of cytomegalovirus exposure and HLA in healthy donors. The repertoire was sequenced with immunoSEQ multiplex PCR; TCRdb's copy has only in-frame clones and lacks some. The table includes fewer than 95,000 clones, 85% detected once. The sample comprised PBMCs. These TCRs come from a man between 40 and 49 years old in good health and CMV-seropositive. Each CDR3 is given with its conserved first and last residue. A D gene is named only where the DNA matches it firmly. Clone size appears in some rows only: once, few, many, or a class for an expanded clone.

clone_size,j_call,d_call,v_call,cdr3_aa,cdr3_nt
once,TRBJ2-3,NA,TRBV29-1,CSVELPPKTDTQYF,TGCAGCGTTGAACTCCCGCCTAAGACAGATACGCAGTATTTT
NA,TRBJ1-4,NA,TRBV18,CASSPLQAGAMEKLFF,TGTGCCAGCTCACCACTCCAGGCAGGGGCTATGGAAAAACTGTTTTTT
once,TRBJ2-2,TRBD2,TRBV5-1,CASSNPGLAGGITGELFF,TGCGCCAGCAGCAATCCGGGACTAGCGGGAGGAATCACCGGGGAGCTGTTTTTT
NA,TRBJ2-5,NA,TRBV4-1,CASSQDPTAAQETQYF,TGCGCCAGCAGCCAAGACCCCACCGCGGCCCAAGAGACCCAGTACTTC
few,TRBJ1-2,NA,TRBV5-5,CASSLMLRQEDYGYTF,TGTGCCAGCAGCCTAATGCTTAGGCAGGAAGATTATGGCTACACCTTC
NA,TRBJ2-3,NA,TRBV11-1,CASSPTDHTDTQYF,TGTGCCAGCAGCCCAACAGACCACACAGATACGCAGTATTTT
NA,TRBJ1-1,NA,TRBV5-1,CASSLGGGLGDTEAFF,TGCGCCAGCAGCTTGGGAGGAGGACTCGGGGACACTGAAGCTTTCTTT
NA,TRBJ1-1,NA,TRBV5-6,CASSPADRGNTEAFF,TGTGCCAGCAGCCCGGCGGACAGAGGGAACACTGAAGCTTTCTTT
once,TRBJ2-6,TRBD1,TRBV30,CAWRSRGPGANVLTF,TGTGCCTGGAGATCAAGGGGGCCAGGGGCCAACGTCCTGACTTTC
NA,TRBJ2-3,NA,TRBV15,CATSRSGFTDTQYF,TGTGCCACCAGCAGGTCGGGATTCACAGATACGCAGTATTTT
NA,TRBJ1-3,NA,TRBV1,CTSSQEVQARAGNTIYF,TGCACCAGCAGCCAAGAGGTACAGGCCAGGGCGGGAAACACCATATATTTT
NA,TRBJ2-1,NA,TRBV14,CASSQIRTRVNEQFF,TGTGCCAGCAGCCAAATTCGAACTAGGGTCAATGAGCAGTTCTTC
NA,TRBJ2-1,NA,TRBV7-2,CASSYAGTHLYNEQFF,TGTGCCAGCAGTTACGCCGGGACTCACTTATACAATGAGCAGTTCTTC
NA,TRBJ1-1,NA,TRBV6-6,CASFGAAEAFF,TGTGCCAGCTTTGGTGCAGCTGAAGCTTTCTTT
NA,TRBJ1-4,NA,TRBV6-5,CASSYSTATNEKLFF,TGTGCCAGCAGTTACTCCACAGCAACTAATGAAAAACTGTTTTTT
once,TRBJ1-1,NA,TRBV5-1,CASSMGRVTEAFF,TGTGCCAGCAGCATGGGCCGGGTTACTGAAGCTTTCTTT
NA,TRBJ2-5,NA,TRBV11-2,CASSPYSETQYF,TGTGCCAGCAGCCCGTACTCGGAGACCCAGTACTTC
NA,TRBJ1-1,NA,TRBV28,CASSPRTGKNTEAFF,TGTGCCAGCAGTCCCCGGACGGGAAAAAACACTGAAGCTTTCTTT
NA,TRBJ2-1,TRBD2,TRBV25-1,CASGEGGRANNEQFF,TGTGCCAGCGGCGAGGGCGGGAGGGCTAACAATGAGCAGTTCTTC
NA,TRBJ2-7,TRBD2,TRBV7-2,CASSLAGSGGYEQYF,TGTGCCAGCAGCTTAGCAGGCTCGGGGGGCTACGAGCAGTACTTC
NA,TRBJ2-1,NA,TRBV4-1,CASSLSTSRFYNEQFF,TGCGCCAGCAGCCTTTCTACTAGCCGCTTCTACAATGAGCAGTTCTTC
NA,TRBJ2-7,TRBD2,TRBV12-5,CASGLVHTSGSPSYEQYF,TGTGCTAGTGGTTTGGTACATACTAGCGGGAGCCCCTCCTACGAGCAGTACTTC
NA,TRBJ1-4,TRBD1,TRBV5-1,CASKQGATNEKLFF,TGCGCCAGCAAGCAGGGGGCAACTAATGAAAAACTGTTTTTT
NA,TRBJ2-7,NA,TRBV18,CASSPLADPGEQYF,TGTGCCAGCTCACCATTGGCGGATCCGGGGGAGCAGTACTTC
NA,TRBJ1-1,TRBD1,TRBV19,CASRDRGPRAFF,TGTGCCAGTAGGGACAGGGGGCCGAGGGCTTTCTTT
NA,TRBJ2-7,TRBD2,TRBV7-2,CASSLVAGDYEQYF,TGTGCCAGCAGCTTAGTAGCGGGTGACTACGAGCAGTACTTC
NA,TRBJ2-1,NA,TRBV30,CAWSPRRRGDEQFF,TGTGCCTGGAGTCCCCGGCGCAGGGGCGATGAGCAGTTCTTC
NA,TRBJ2-2,TRBD2,TRBV19,CASSILAGNTGELFF,TGTGCCAGTAGTATCCTAGCGGGTAACACCGGGGAGCTGTTTTTT
few,TRBJ1-1,NA,TRBV19,CASSYLTEAFF,TGTGCCAGTAGTTATTTGACTGAAGCTTTCTTT
NA,TRBJ1-1,NA,TRBV6-5,CASSYSRGRRNTEAFF,TGTGCCAGCAGTTACTCGCGGGGCAGAAGGAACACTGAAGCTTTCTTT
NA,TRBJ2-7,NA,TRBV6-6,CASSPYRSANYEQYF,TGTGCCAGCAGTCCCTACCGCAGCGCGAACTACGAGCAGTACTTC
NA,TRBJ2-7,NA,TRBV7-8,CASSPSSQTLEQYF,TGTGCCAGCAGCCCCTCAAGCCAAACCCTCGAGCAGTACTTC
NA,TRBJ1-2,NA,TRBV5-8,CASSLARSGYTF,TGTGCCAGCAGCTTGGCCAGGTCAGGCTACACCTTC
NA,TRBJ2-2,TRBD2,TRBV27,CASRGGRAGELFF,TGTGCCAGCAGGGGAGGGAGAGCCGGGGAGCTGTTTTTT
few,TRBJ1-3,TRBD1,TRBV7-6,CASSRQGSGNTIYF,TGTGCCAGCAGCCGACAGGGCTCTGGAAACACCATATATTTT
NA,TRBJ1-5,NA,TRBV5-8,CASSLYREGNQPQHF,TGTGCCAGCAGCCTTTACAGGGAGGGGAATCAGCCCCAGCATTTT
NA,TRBJ2-5,NA,TRBV7-7,CASSSNIQETQYF,TGTGCTAGCAGTTCGAACATACAAGAGACCCAGTACTTC
NA,TRBJ2-7,NA,TRBV28,CASSKTNEQYF,TGTGCCAGCAGTAAAACTAACGAGCAGTACTTC
NA,TRBJ1-3,NA,TRBV28,CASSYGQLSGNTIYF,TGTGCCAGCAGTTATGGACAGCTCTCTGGAAACACCATATATTTT
NA,TRBJ1-2,NA,TRBV5-5,CASSQGWGGDGYTF,TGTGCCAGCAGCCAAGGATGGGGGGGTGATGGCTACACCTTC
NA,TRBJ1-2,TRBD1,TRBV2,CASIPDRGQSGYTF,TGTGCCAGCATTCCGGACAGGGGGCAGAGTGGCTACACCTTC
NA,TRBJ2-5,TRBD2,TRBV7-2,CASSPGLAGPETQYF,TGTGCCAGCAGCCCGGGACTAGCGGGACCAGAGACCCAGTACTTC
NA,TRBJ1-1,NA,TRBV4-1,CASSQGGRALNTEAFF,TGCGCCAGCAGCCAAGGGGGGAGGGCATTGAACACTGAAGCTTTCTTT
once,TRBJ2-7,NA,TRBV5-4,CASSLDAVSYEQYF,TGTGCCAGCAGCTTGGATGCGGTTTCCTACGAGCAGTACTTC
NA,TRBJ2-1,NA,TRBV9,CAGSEAPGAYNEQFF,TGTGCCGGCTCAGAGGCGCCGGGGGCCTACAATGAGCAGTTCTTC
NA,TRBJ1-6,NA,TRBV12-5,CASANRNSPLHF,TGTGCTAGTGCCAACAGGAATTCACCCCTCCACTTT
NA,TRBJ2-7,NA,TRBV5-1,CASSAGRGEQYF,TGCGCCAGCAGCGCGGGTCGGGGGGAGCAGTACTTC
NA,TRBJ2-2,TRBD2,TRBV2,CASSHLTSGGLGTGELFF,TGTGCCAGCAGTCATCTGACTAGCGGGGGGCTCGGCACCGGGGAGCTGTTTTTT
NA,TRBJ1-2,TRBD1,TRBV19,CASSIDTVLGQSPYGYTF,TGTGCCAGTAGTATAGATACAGTATTGGGACAGAGTCCCTATGGCTACACCTTC
few,TRBJ2-7,NA,TRBV5-8,CASSLVGGLAYEQYF,TGTGCCAGCAGCTTGGTCGGGGGATTAGCCTACGAGCAGTACTTC
NA,TRBJ2-7,TRBD2,TRBV11-2,CASSASGTSVYEQYF,TGTGCCAGCAGCGCCTCCGGGACTAGCGTCTACGAGCAGTACTTC
NA,TRBJ2-7,NA,TRBV27,CASSSHRGGEQYF,TGTGCCAGCAGTTCCCACAGGGGAGGCGAGCAGTACTTC
NA,TRBJ1-6,TRBD1,TRBV9,CASSEGQTDSPLHF,TGTGCCAGCAGCGAGGGACAGACTGATTCACCCCTCCACTTT
once,TRBJ2-1,TRBD2,TRBV7-6,CASSLELSGSSYNEQFF,TGTGCCAGCAGCTTAGAGTTAAGCGGGAGTTCCTACAATGAGCAGTTCTTC
NA,TRBJ2-7,NA,TRBV11-2,CASSLGAGRKPYEQYF,TGTGCCAGCAGCTTAGGGGCAGGGAGGAAGCCCTACGAGCAGTACTTC
NA,TRBJ2-7,NA,TRBV19,CASSITHRSYEQYF,TGTGCCAGTAGTATAACACATCGCTCCTACGAGCAGTACTTC
NA,TRBJ2-6,TRBD1,TRBV29-1,CSVRDRGISGANVLTF,TGCAGCGTTCGGGACAGGGGGATCTCTGGGGCCAACGTCCTGACTTTC
NA,TRBJ1-5,NA,TRBV29-1,CSASQGSNQPQHF,TGCAGCGCCTCACAGGGAAGCAATCAGCCCCAGCATTTT
NA,TRBJ1-4,NA,TRBV18,CASSTKTVNEKLFF,TGTGCCAGCTCAACAAAGACAGTAAATGAAAAACTGTTTTTT